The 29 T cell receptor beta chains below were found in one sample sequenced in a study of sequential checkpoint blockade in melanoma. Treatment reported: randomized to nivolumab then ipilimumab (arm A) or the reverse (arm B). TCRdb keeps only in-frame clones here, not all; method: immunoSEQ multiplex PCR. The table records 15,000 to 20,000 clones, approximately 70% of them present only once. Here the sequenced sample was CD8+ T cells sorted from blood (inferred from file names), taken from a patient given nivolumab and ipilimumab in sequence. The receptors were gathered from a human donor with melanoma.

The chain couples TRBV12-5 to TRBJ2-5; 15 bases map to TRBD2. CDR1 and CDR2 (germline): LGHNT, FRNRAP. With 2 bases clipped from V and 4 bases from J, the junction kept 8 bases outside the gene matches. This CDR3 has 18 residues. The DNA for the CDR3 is TGTGCTAGTGGTTTGCCGTCGGGACTAGCGGGAGGAGGAGAGACCCAGTACTTC. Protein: CASGLPSGLAGGGETQYF.

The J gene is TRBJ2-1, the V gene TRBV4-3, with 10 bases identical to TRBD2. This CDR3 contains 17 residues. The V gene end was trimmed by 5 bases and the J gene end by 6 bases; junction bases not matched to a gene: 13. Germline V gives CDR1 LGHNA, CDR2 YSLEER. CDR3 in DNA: TGCGCCAGCAGCTCCTCTAGCGGGGGCTTTAGGGGCAATGAGCAGTTCTTC. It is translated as CASSSSSGGFRGNEQFF.

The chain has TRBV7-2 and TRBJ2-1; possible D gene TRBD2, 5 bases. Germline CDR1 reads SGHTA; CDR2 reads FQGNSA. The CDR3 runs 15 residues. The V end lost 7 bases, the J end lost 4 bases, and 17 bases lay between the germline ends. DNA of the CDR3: TGTGCCAGCAACCGAGGGTCCCCGGGGTACAATGAGCAGTTCTTC. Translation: CASNRGSPGYNEQFF.

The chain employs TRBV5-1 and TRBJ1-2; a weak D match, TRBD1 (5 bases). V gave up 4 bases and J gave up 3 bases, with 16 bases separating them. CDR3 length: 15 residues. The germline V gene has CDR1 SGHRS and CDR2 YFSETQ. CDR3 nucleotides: TGCGCCAGCAGCGCGGACAACGGATATGACTATGGCTACACCTTC. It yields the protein CASSADNGYDYGYTF.

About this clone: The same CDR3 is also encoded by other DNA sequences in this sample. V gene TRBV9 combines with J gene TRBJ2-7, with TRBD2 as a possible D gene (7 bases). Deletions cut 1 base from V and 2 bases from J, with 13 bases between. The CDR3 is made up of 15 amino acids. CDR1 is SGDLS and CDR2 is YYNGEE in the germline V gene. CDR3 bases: TGTGCCAGCAGCGTAAGCGGGACAAGCGCCTACGAGCAGTACTTC. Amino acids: CASSVSGTSAYEQYF.

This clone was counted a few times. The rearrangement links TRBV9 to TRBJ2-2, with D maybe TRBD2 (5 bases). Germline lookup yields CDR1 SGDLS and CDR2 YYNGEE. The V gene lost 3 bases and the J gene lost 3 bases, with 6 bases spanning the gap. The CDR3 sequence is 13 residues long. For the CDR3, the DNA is TGTGCCAGCAGCGCCGGGGACACCGGGGAGCTGTTTTTT. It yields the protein CASSAGDTGELFF. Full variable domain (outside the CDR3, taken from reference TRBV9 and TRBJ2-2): DSGVTQTPKHLITATGQRVTLRCSPRSGDLSVYWYQQSLDQGLQFLIQYYNGEERAKGNILERFSAQQFPDLHSELNLSSLELGDSALYFCASSAGDTGELFFGEGSRLTVL.

Here the CDR3 reads CASSGSQGAPRDEQFF. The CDR3 DNA reads as TGTGCCAGCAGCGGATCACAGGGGGCGCCCCGCGATGAGCAGTTCTTC. The chain has TRBV9 and TRBJ2-1; 9 nucleotides line up with TRBD1. This CDR3 region has 16 residues. Germline trimming cut 3 bases from V and 8 bases from J; bases unmatched to any gene: 12. Germline V gene sequence: CDR1 SGDLS, CDR2 YYNGEE.

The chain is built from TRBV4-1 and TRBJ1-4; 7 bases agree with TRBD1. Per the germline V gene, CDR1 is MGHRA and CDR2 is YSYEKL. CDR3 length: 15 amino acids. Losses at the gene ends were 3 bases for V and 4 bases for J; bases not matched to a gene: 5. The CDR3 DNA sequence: TGCGCCAGCAGCCAGCGACAGGGCTTTAATGAAAAACTGTTTTTT. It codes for CASSQRQGFNEKLFF.

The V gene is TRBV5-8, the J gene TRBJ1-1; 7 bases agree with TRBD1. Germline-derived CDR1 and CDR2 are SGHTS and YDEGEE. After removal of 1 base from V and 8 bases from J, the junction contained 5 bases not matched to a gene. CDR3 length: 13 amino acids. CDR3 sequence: CASSLTGVLEAFF. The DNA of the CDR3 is TGTGCCAGCAGCTTGACAGGGGTCCTCGAAGCTTTCTTT.

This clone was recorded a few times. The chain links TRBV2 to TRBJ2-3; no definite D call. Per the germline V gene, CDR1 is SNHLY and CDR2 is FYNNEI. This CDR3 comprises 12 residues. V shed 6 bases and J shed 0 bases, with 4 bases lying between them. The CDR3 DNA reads TGTGCCAGCAGATATAGCACAGATACGCAGTATTTT. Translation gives CASRYSTDTQYF.

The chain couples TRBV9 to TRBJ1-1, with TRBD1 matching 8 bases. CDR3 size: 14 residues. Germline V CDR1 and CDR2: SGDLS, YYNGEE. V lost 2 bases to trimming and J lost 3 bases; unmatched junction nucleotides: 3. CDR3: CASSVGQEYTEAFF. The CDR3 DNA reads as TGTGCCAGCAGCGTGGGACAGGAGTACACTGAAGCTTTCTTT.

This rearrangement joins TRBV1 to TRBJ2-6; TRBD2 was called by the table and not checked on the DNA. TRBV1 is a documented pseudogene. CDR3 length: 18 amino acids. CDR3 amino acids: CTSSWSSCAQSRANVLTF. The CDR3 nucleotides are TGCACCAGCAGTTGGAGTAGTTGTGCACAAAGTCGGGCCAACGTCCTGACTTTC.

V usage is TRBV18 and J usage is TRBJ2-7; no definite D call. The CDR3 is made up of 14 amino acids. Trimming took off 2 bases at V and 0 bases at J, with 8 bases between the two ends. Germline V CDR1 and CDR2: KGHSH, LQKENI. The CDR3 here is CASSPDRSSYEQYF. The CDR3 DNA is TGTGCCAGCTCACCAGATAGGAGCTCCTACGAGCAGTACTTC.

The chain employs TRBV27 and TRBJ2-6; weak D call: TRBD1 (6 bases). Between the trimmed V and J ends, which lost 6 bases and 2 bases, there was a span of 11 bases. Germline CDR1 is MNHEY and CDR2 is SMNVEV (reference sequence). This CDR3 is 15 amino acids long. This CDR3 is CASRLSGAGANVLTF. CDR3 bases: TGTGCCAGCAGACTATCAGGGGCTGGGGCCAACGTCCTGACTTTC. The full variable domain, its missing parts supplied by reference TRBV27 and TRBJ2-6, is EAQVTQNPRYLITVTGKKLTVTCSQNMNHEYMSWYRQDPGLGLRQIYYSMNVEVTDKGDVPEGYKVSRKEKRNFPLILESPSPNQTSLYFCASRLSGAGANVLTFGAGSRLTVL.

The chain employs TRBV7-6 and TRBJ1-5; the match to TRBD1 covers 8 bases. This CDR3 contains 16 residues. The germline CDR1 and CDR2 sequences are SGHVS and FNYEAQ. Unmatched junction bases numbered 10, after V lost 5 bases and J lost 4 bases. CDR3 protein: CASSPGMTGENQPQHF. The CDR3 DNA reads TGTGCCAGCAGCCCGGGGATGACAGGGGAGAATCAGCCCCAGCATTTT.

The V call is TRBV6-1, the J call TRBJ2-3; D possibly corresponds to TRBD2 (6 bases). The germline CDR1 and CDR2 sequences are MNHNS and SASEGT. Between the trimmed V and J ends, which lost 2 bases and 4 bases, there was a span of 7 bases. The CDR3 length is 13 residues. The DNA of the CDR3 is TGTGCCAGCAGTGAATGGAGGGCAGATACGCAGTATTTT. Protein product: CASSEWRADTQYF.

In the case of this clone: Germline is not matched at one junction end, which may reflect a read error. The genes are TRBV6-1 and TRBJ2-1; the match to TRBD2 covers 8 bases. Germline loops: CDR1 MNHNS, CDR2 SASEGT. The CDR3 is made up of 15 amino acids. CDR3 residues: CASSAGTRGLDEQLF. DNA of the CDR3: TGTGCCAGCAGCGCCGGGACTAGAGGTCTCGATGAGCAGCTCTTC.

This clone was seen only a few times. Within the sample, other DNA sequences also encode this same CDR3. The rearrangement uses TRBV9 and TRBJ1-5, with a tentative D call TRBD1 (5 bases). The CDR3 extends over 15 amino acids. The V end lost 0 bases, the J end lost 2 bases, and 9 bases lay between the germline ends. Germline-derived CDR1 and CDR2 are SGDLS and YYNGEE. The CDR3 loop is CASSVGQGGNQPQHF. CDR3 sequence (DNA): TGTGCCAGCAGCGTAGGCCAGGGCGGCAATCAGCCCCAGCATTTT. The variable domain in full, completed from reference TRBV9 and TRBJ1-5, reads DSGVTQTPKHLITATGQRVTLRCSPRSGDLSVYWYQQSLDQGLQFLIQYYNGEERAKGNILERFSAQQFPDLHSELNLSSLELGDSALYFCASSVGQGGNQPQHFGDGTRLSIL.

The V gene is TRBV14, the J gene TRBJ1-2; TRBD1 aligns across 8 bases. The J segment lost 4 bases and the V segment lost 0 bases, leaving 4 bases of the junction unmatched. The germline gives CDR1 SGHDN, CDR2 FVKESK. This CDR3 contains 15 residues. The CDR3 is CASSQERTGTYGYTF. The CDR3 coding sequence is TGTGCCAGCAGCCAAGAAAGGACAGGGACCTATGGCTACACCTTC.

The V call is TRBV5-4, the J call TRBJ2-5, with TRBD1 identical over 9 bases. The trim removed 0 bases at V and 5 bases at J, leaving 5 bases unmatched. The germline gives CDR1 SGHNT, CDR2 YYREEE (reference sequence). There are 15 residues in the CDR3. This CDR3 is CASSLAGQGWETQYF. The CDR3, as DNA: TGTGCCAGCAGCTTGGCCGGACAGGGGTGGGAGACCCAGTACTTC.

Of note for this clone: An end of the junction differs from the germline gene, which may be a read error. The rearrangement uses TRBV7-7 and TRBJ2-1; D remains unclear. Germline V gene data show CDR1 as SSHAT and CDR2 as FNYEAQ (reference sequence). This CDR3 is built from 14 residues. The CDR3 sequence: CASSLGLGENEQFF. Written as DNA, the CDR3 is TGTGCTAGCAGCTTAGGGCTCGGAGAGAATGAGCAGTTCTTC. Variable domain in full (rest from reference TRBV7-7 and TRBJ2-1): GAGVSQSPRYKVTKRGQDVTLRCDPISSHATLYWYQQALGQGPEFLTYFNYEAQPDKSGLPSDRFSAERPEGSISTLTIQRTEQRDSAMYRCASSLGLGENEQFFGPGTRLTVL.

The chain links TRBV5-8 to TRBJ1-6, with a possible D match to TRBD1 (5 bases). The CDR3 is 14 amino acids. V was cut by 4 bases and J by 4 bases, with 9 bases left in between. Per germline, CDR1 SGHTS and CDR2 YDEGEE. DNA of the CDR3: TGTGCCAGCAGCCTTAGACAGTATAATTCACCCCTCCACTTT. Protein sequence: CASSLRQYNSPLHF.

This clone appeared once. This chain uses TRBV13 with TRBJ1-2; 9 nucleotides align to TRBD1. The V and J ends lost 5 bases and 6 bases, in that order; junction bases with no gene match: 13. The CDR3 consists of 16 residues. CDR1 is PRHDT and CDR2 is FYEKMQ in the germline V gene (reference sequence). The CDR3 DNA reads TGTGCCAGCAGCGACGGTAACAGGGGGCGCCGGGATGGCTACACCTTC. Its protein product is CASSDGNRGRRDGYTF.

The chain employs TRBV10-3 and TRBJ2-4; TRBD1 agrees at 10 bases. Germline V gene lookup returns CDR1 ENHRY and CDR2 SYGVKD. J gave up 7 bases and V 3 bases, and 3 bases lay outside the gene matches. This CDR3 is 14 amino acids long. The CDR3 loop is CAISDRDRGNIQYF. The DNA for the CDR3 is TGTGCCATCAGTGACCGGGACAGGGGCAACATTCAGTACTTC.

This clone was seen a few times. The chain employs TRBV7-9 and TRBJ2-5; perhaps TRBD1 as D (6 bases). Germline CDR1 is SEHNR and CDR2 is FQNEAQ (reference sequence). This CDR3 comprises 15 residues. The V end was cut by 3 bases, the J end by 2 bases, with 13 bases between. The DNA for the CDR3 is TGTGCCAGCAGCTTCCCGGACAGTTCGCAAGAGACCCAGTACTTC. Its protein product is CASSFPDSSQETQYF.

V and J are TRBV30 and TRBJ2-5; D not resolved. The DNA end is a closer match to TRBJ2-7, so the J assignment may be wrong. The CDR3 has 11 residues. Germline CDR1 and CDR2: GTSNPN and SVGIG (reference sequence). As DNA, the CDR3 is TGTGCCTGGAGTGAATTTTACGAGCAGTACTTC. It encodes CAWSEFYEQYF.

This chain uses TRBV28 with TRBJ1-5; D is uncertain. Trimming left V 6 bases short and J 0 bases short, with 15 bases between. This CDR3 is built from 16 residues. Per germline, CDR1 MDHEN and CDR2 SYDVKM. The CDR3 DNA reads TGTGCCAGCAGCCCGACATTGTCTTATAGCAATCAGCCCCAGCATTTT. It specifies CASSPTLSYSNQPQHF.

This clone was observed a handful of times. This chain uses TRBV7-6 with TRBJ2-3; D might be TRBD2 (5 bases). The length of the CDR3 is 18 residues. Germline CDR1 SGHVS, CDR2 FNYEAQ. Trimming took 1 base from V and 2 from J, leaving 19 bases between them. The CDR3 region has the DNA TGTGCCAGCAGCTTAGGGCCATCTCTAGCCGACAACACAGATACGCAGTATTTT. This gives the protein CASSLGPSLADNTDTQYF.

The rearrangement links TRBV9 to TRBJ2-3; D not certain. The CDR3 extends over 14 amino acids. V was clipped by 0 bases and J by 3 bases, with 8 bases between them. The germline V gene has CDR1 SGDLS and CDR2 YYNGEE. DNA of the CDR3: TGTGCCAGCAGCGTAGTGCAGGCGACAGATACGCAGTATTTT. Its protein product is CASSVVQATDTQYF. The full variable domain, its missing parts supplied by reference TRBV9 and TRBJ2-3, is DSGVTQTPKHLITATGQRVTLRCSPRSGDLSVYWYQQSLDQGLQFLIQYYNGEERAKGNILERFSAQQFPDLHSELNLSSLELGDSALYFCASSVVQATDTQYFGPGTRLTVL.